This is a list of T cell receptor beta chains from one sample in a study of T cells in Graves' hyperthyroidism and ophthalmopathy. MiXCR, applied by TCRdb to the multiplex PCR reads, yields one record per CDR3 protein. The data contain about 640,000 distinct CDR3 sequences, about a fifth of them singletons. The sample comprised blood. The source is a young man with Graves' ophthalmopathy. Both conserved end residues are trimmed from each CDR3.

TRBV19	12	TRBJ1-1	ASSIGIVNTEAF
TRBV2	12	TRBJ1-6	ASGGEGVSSPLH
TRBV6-9	14	TRBJ1-1	ASSYLNWTVSYEAF
TRBV9	13	TRBJ1-1	ASSVTGTPTTEAF
TRBV11-1	16	TRBJ2-1	ASSDGTSGYYGADEQF
TRBV12-3/TRBV12-4	12	TRBJ1-4	ASSDRAWEGKLF
TRBV30	10	TRBJ2-1	AWSGTGIEQF
TRBV5-1	11	TRBJ1-1	ASSLAGNGEAF
TRBV4-1	15	TRBJ2-3	ASSLLSSGSPPDTQY
TRBV18	10	TRBJ2-3	ASSPPADTQY
TRBV6-2/TRBV6-3	18	TRBJ2-2	ASSYSVASGSLRDTGELF
TRBV5-5	15	TRBJ2-3	ASSLALQPTSTDTQY
TRBV11-3	14	TRBJ2-2	ASSLDNRANTGELF
TRBV9	10	TRBJ2-5	ASAGTGETQY
TRBV28	11	TRBJ2-7	ASSPGRSYEQY
TRBV3-1	10	TRBJ2-7	ASSQDLRQQY
TRBV9	13	TRBJ2-5	ASSGQGVHQETQY
TRBV6-1	13	TRBJ2-7	ASSSSGTGGYEQY
TRBV30	13	TRBJ2-2	AWTRSSRRGRELF
TRBV6-2/TRBV6-3	15	TRBJ1-2	ASSYYTLQFLKNGYT
TRBV13	12	TRBJ2-1	ASSLTGPYNEQF
TRBV7-8	12	TRBJ1-4	ASTPDRVGEKLF
TRBV12-3/TRBV12-4	14	TRBJ2-7	ASSPLIRGPSYEQY
TRBV18	12	TRBJ2-7	ASSPPATRYEQY
TRBV20-1	11	TRBJ2-7	SAVEWTGVEQY
TRBV11-2	12	TRBJ2-3	ASSLDAGTTTQY
TRBV7-9	12	TRBJ2-7	ASSQPPTLYEQY
TRBV9	13	TRBJ2-5	ASSGSTGFGETQY
TRBV7-2	11	TRBJ1-2	ASSLAGFPGYT
TRBV5-6	12	TRBJ1-5	ASSLRDSYQPQH
TRBV28	10	TRBJ2-7	ASSPTADEQY